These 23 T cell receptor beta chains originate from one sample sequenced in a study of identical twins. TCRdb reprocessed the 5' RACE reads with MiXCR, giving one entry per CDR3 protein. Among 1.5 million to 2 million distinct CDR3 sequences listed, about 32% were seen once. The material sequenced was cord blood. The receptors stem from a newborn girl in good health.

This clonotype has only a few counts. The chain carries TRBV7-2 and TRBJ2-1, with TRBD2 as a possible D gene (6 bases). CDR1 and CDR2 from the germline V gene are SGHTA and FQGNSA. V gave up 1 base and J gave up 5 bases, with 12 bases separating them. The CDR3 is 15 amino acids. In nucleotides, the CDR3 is TGTGCCAGCAGCTTAGTATTCCGGGGGAACAATGAGCAGTTCTTC. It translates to CASSLVFRGNNEQFF.

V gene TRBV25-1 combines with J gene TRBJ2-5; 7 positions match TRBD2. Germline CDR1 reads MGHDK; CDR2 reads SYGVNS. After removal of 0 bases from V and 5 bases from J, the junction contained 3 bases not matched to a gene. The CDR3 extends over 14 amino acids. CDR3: CASSEYGGGETQYF. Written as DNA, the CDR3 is TGTGCCAGCAGTGAATATGGGGGAGGGGAGACCCAGTACTTC.

CDR3 bases: TGTGCCAGCGGCCGTGCTAACTATGGCTACACCTTC. It yields the protein CASGRANYGYTF. This chain joins TRBV12-3 or TRBV12-4 and TRBJ1-2, with D uncertain. This CDR3 spans 12 amino acids. The germline V and J ends were trimmed by 8 bases and 0 bases, with 7 bases remaining between them.

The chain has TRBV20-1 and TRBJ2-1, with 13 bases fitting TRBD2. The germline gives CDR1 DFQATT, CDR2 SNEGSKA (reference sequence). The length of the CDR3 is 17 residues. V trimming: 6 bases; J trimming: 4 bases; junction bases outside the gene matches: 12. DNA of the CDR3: TGCAGTGCCGCCGTCTTACTAGCGGGAGGGCGGTACAATGAGCAGTTCTTC. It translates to CSAAVLLAGGRYNEQFF.

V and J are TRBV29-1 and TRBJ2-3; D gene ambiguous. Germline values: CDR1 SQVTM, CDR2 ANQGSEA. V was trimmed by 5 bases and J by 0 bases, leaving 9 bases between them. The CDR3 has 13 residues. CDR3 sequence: CSVSPTSTDTQYF. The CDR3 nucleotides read TGCAGCGTTAGCCCGACTAGCACAGATACGCAGTATTTT.

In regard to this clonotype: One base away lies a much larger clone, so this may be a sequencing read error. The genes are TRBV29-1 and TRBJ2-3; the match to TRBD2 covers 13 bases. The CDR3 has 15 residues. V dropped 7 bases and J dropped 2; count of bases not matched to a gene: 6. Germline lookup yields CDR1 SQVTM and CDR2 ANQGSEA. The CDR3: CSEGGLAGPTDTQYF. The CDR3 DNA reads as TGCAGCGAGGGGGGACTAGCGGGACCCACAGATACGCAGTATTTT.

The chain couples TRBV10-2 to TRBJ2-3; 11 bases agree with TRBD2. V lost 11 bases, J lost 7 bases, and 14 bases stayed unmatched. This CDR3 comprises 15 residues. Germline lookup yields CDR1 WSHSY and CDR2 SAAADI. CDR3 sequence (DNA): TGCGCCGCAAAGGTTGGGACTAGCGGTTCGAATACGCAGTATTTT. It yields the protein CAAKVGTSGSNTQYF.

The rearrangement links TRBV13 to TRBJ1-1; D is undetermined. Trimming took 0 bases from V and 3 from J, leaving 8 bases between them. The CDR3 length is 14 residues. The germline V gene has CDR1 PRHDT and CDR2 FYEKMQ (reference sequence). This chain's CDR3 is CASSLGRRYTEAFF. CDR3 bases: TGTGCCAGCAGCTTAGGCCGGCGGTACACTGAAGCTTTCTTT. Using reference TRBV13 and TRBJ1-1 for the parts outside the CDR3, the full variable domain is AAGVIQSPRHLIKEKRETATLKCYPIPRHDTVYWYQQGPGQDPQFLISFYEKMQSDKGSIPDRFSAQQFSDYHSELNMSSLELGDSALYFCASSLGRRYTEAFFGQGTRLTVV.

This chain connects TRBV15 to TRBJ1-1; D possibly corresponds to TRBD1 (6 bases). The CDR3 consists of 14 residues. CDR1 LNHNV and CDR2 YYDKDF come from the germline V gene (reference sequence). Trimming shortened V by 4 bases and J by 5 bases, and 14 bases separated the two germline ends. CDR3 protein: CATSTSTGGTEAFF. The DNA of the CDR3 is TGTGCCACCAGCACTTCGACAGGCGGTACTGAAGCTTTCTTT.

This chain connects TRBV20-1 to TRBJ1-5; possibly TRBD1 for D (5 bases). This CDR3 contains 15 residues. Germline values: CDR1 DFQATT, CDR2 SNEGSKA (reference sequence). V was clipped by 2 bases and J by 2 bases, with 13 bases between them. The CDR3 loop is CSARSDQGRNQPQHF. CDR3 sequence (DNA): TGCAGTGCTAGATCAGACCAGGGTCGCAATCAGCCCCAGCATTTT.

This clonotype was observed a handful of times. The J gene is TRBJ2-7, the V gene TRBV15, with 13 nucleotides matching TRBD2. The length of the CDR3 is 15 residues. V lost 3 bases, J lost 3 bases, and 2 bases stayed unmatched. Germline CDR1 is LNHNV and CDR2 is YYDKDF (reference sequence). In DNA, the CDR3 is TGTGCCACCAGCAGCGGACTAGCGGGAGTCTACGAGCAGTACTTC. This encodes CATSSGLAGVYEQYF.

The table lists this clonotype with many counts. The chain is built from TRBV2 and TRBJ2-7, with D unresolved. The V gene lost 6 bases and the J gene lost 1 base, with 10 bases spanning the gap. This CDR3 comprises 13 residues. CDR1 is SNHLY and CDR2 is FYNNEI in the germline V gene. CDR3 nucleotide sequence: TGTGCCAGCAGCACGACTCGGTCCTACGAGCAGTACTTC. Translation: CASSTTRSYEQYF.

The CDR3 reads CASSPRPGTGELFF. The CDR3 nucleotides read TGTGCCAGCAGCCCACGTCCAGGCACCGGGGAGCTGTTTTTT. The rearrangement joins TRBV12-3 or TRBV12-4 to TRBJ2-2; no reliable D call. CDR3 length equals 14 residues. Trimming left V 6 bases short and J 4 bases short, with 12 bases between.

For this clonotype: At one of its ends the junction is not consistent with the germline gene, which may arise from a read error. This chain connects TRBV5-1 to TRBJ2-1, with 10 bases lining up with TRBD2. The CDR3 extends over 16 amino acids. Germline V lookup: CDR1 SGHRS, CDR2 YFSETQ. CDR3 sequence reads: CVSSSAGTSVYNEQFF. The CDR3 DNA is TGCGTCAGCAGCTCGGCCGGGACTAGCGTCTACAATGAGCAGTTCTTC.

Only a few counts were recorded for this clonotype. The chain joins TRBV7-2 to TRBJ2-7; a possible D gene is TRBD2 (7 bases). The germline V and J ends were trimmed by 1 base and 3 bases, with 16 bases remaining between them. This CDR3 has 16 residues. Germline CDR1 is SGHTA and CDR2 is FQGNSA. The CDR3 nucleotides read TGTGCCAGCAGCTTAGTCGCTGGGGGGGCCGACTACGAGCAGTACTTC. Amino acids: CASSLVAGGADYEQYF.

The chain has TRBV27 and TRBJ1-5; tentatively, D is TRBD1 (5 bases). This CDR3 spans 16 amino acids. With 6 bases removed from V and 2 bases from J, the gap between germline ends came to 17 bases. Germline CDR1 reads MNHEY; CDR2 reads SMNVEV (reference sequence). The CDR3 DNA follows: TGTGCCAGCAGACCGCGGGGGAGGGCTGGCAATCAGCCCCAGCATTTT. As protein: CASRPRGRAGNQPQHF.

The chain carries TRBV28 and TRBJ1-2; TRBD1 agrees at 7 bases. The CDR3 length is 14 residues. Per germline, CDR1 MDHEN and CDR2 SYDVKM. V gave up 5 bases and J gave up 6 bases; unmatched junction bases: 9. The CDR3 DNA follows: TGTGCCAGCAGTACCCGACAGGGCGGAGATGGCTACACCTTC. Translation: CASSTRQGGDGYTF.

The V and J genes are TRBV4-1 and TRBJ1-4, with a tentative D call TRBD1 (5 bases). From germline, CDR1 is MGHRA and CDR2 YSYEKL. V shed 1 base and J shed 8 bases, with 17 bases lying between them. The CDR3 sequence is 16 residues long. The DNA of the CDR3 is TGCGCCAGCAGCCAAGCGAGGTTAAGGGGAATGGAAAAACTGTTTTTT. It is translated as CASSQARLRGMEKLFF.

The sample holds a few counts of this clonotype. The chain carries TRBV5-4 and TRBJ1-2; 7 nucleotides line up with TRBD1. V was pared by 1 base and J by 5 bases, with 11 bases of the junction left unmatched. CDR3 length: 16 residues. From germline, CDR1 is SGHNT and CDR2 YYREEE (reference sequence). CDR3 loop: CASSLLGAGGTYGYTF. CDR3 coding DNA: TGTGCCAGCAGCTTGTTAGGGGCAGGGGGAACTTATGGCTACACCTTC.

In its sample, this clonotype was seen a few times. CDR3 in DNA: TGTGCCAGCAGTTACCTGACTAGCGGCCCTTACAATGAGCAGTTCTTC. It translates to CASSYLTSGPYNEQFF. The chain links TRBV28 to TRBJ2-1; 9 positions agree with TRBD2. The CDR3 totals 16 residues. The V and J ends lost 4 bases and 4 bases, in that order; junction bases with no gene match: 8. Germline V CDR1 and CDR2: MDHEN, SYDVKM.

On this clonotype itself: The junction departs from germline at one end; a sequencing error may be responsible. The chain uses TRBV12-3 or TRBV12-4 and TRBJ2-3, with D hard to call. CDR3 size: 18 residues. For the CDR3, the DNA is TGTGCCAGCAGTTTATCCCCCCAGATCGTTTTGGGCACAGATGCGCAGTATTTT. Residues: CASSLSPQIVLGTDAQYF.

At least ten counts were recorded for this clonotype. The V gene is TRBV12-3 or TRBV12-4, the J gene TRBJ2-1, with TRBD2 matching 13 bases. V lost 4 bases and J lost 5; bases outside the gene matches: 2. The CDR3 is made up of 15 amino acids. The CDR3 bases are TGTGCCAGCAGTTCCGGACTAGCGGGGGACAATGAGCAGTTCTTC. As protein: CASSSGLAGDNEQFF.

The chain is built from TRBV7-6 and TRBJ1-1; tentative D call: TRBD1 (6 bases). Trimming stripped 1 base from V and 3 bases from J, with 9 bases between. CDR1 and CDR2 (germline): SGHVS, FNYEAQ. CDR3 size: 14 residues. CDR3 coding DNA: TGTGCCAGCAGCTTAGAGGGGGTATACACTGAAGCTTTCTTT. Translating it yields CASSLEGVYTEAFF. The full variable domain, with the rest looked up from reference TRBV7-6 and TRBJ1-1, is GAGVSQSPRYKVTKRGQDVALRCDPISGHVSLYWYRQALGQGPEFLTYFNYEAQQDKSGLPNDRFSAERPEGSISTLTIQRTEQRDSAMYRCASSLEGVYTEAFFGQGTRLTVV.